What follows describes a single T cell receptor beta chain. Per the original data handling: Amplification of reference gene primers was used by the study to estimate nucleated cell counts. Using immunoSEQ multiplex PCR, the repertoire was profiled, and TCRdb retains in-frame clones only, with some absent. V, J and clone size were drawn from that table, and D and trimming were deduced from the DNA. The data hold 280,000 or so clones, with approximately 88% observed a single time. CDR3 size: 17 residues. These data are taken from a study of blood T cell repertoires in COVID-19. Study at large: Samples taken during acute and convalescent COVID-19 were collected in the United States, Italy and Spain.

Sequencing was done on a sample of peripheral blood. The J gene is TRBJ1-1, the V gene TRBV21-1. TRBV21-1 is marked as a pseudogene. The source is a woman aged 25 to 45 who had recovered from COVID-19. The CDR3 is CASRLDVRRYLNTEAFF. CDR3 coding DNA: TGTGCCAGCCGCCTTGATGTCCGGAGATATTTGAACACTGAAGCTTTCTTT.